This TCR beta chain was sequenced for a study of tumor-infiltrating lymphocytes in primary liver carcinoma. This CDR3 has 14 amino acids. CDR1 is SGHTA and CDR2 is FQGTGA in the germline V gene. The ends lost 6 bases at V and 5 bases at J; junction bases unmatched: 7. Researchers generated TCR beta cDNA from approximately 450 ng of total RNA, relying on a constant-region primer. ARM-PCR was slightly modified, and three nested multiplex PCR rounds with it gave rise to the TCR beta libraries. Rounds one and two of PCR, each of 10 cycles, were primed with TRBV1-TRBV30 forward primers and a C-beta reverse primer. TCRdb re-derived calls from the multiplex PCR reads in MiXCR, one entry per CDR3 protein. Of almost 200,000 distinct CDR3 sequences listed, less than 75% are singletons. This clonotype appeared once. The study extracted blood RNA from unsorted whole blood and also extracted germline DNA.

Sequences were obtained from peripheral blood. This clonotype was sampled from a woman aged 60-75 years with primary liver carcinoma and hepatitis B virus infection. The chain has TRBV7-3 and TRBJ2-5, with 9 bases lining up with TRBD2. CDR3 sequence reads: CASSPSGNGETQYF. CDR3 nucleotide sequence: TGTGCCAGCAGTCCTAGCGGGAACGGTGAGACCCAGTACTTC.